Presented here are 30 T cell receptor beta chains from one specimen sequenced in a study of blood T cells in healthy people across ages. PCR was performed a second time for about 7 to 12 cycles using a sample-barcoded 5' primer and a J-beta primer mix. TCRdb reprocessed the 5' RACE reads via MiXCR and lists one record per CDR3 protein. The data hold roughly 500,000 distinct CDR3 sequences, with 20% to 30% observed a single time. The sample also formed part of further work on T cells of mothers and their children.

Sequencing input: blood. These receptors came from a boy between 5 and 17 years old in good health.

The V gene is TRBV7-2, the J gene TRBJ1-1, with TRBD1 as a possible D gene (5 bases). V dropped 4 bases and J dropped 1 base, with 13 bases sitting between them. The CDR3 loop spans 15 amino acids. Per germline, CDR1 SGHTA and CDR2 FQGNSA. Here the CDR3 reads CASSSVSGRNTEAFF. CDR3 in DNA: TGTGCCAGCAGCTCCGTCTCAGGGAGGAACACTGAAGCTTTCTTT.

This chain joins TRBV4-1 and TRBJ2-5; D may be TRBD1 or TRBD2 (5 bases each). Matching the DNA end better, TRBJ2-7 makes the J call doubtful. Per the germline V gene, CDR1 is MGHRA and CDR2 is YSYEKL. The CDR3 contains 16 residues. CDR3 protein: CASSQSHSAGAYEQYF. CDR3 nucleotides: TGCGCCAGCAGCCAGAGTCATTCCGCCGGGGCGTACGAGCAGTACTTC.

This clonotype was detected a few times. The rearrangement links TRBV6-5 to TRBJ2-1; D gene ambiguous. CDR3 length equals 14 residues. Trimming left V 0 bases short and J 5 bases short, with 8 bases between. Germline V lookup: CDR1 MNHEY, CDR2 SVGAGI. The CDR3 coding sequence is TGTGCCAGCAGTTACTCGAATGCTGACAATGAGCAGTTCTTC. It is translated as CASSYSNADNEQFF.

The J gene is TRBJ1-1, the V gene TRBV4-3, with no clear D. The germline gives CDR1 LGHNA, CDR2 YSLEER. The CDR3 spans 13 residues. Between the trimmed V and J ends, which lost 3 bases and 1 base, there was a span of 6 bases. The CDR3 sequence is CASSHGTNTEAFF. The CDR3 DNA sequence: TGCGCCAGCAGCCATGGTACGAACACTGAAGCTTTCTTT.

The chain's CDR3 is CSAKAGLADTDTQYF. For the CDR3, the DNA is TGCAGTGCCAAAGCGGGACTAGCGGACACAGATACGCAGTATTTT. This rearrangement joins TRBV20-1 to TRBJ2-3; 11 bases line up with TRBD2. The germline V gene encodes CDR1 DFQATT and CDR2 SNEGSKA (reference sequence). V shed 6 bases and J 2 bases; nucleotides not matched to a gene: 7. The CDR3 runs 15 residues.

The chain joins TRBV9 to TRBJ2-5, with D perhaps being TRBD1 or TRBD2 (12 bases each). With 4 bases removed from V and 4 bases from J, the gap between germline ends came to 32 bases. The CDR3 is made up of 20 amino acids. The germline V gene encodes CDR1 SGDLS and CDR2 YYNGEE. The CDR3 here is CASSSQMGQGASGGAETQYF. In nucleotides, the CDR3 is TGTGCCAGCAGCTCCCAGATGGGACAGGGGGCTAGCGGGGGGGCAGAGACCCAGTACTTC.

This clonotype was recorded a few times. The V call is TRBV18, the J call TRBJ1-1; D ambiguous. The CDR3 runs 14 residues. V shed 8 bases and J shed 1 base, with 14 bases lying between them. The germline CDR1 and CDR2 sequences are KGHSH and LQKENI. The CDR3 coding sequence is TGTGCCAGCCCAGTCGGGGATGGGAACACTGAAGCTTTCTTT. Residues: CASPVGDGNTEAFF.

The chain joins TRBV5-1 to TRBJ2-5; D unclear. The J call may be wrong; the DNA end is better matched by TRBJ2-7. The V gene's germline CDR1 is SGHRS and CDR2 YFSETQ. CDR3 length: 15 amino acids. The CDR3 nucleotides are TGCGCCAGCAGCCGTACTTCCGCTCCTAACAACGAGCAGTACTTC. Translating it yields CASSRTSAPNNEQYF.

The chain is built from TRBV27 and TRBJ2-7, with 7 bases lining up with TRBD2. This CDR3 has 13 residues. CDR1 MNHEY and CDR2 SMNVEV come from the germline V gene (reference sequence). V shed 4 bases, J shed 3 bases, and the junction held 3 bases outside the gene matches. CDR3 amino acids: CASSSRDYYEQYF. CDR3 sequence (DNA): TGTGCCAGCAGTTCCAGGGACTACTACGAGCAGTACTTC.

This clonotype was seen more than once but under ten times. This chain connects TRBV18 to TRBJ2-7; D remains unclear. The CDR3 sequence is 13 residues long. V shed 3 bases and J shed 5 bases, with 11 bases lying between them. CDR1 and CDR2 (germline): KGHSH, LQKENI. CDR3 amino acids: CASSPPNKDEQYF. The CDR3, as DNA: TGTGCCAGCTCACCCCCGAATAAGGACGAGCAGTACTTC.

There are a few counts of this clonotype. The chain employs TRBV7-9 and TRBJ1-1; TRBD1 is a possible D gene (6 bases). The CDR3 totals 14 residues. Germline lookup yields CDR1 SEHNR and CDR2 FQNEAQ (reference sequence). The germline V and J ends were trimmed by 5 bases and 1 base, with 11 bases remaining between them. CDR3 nucleotides: TGTGCCAGCAGCCCTGGGGGGGCGAACACTGAAGCTTTCTTT. It codes for CASSPGGANTEAFF.

J is TRBJ2-1 and V is TRBV2; no clear D. Looked up from germline, CDR1 is SNHLY and CDR2 is FYNNEI. V dropped 3 bases and J dropped 4 bases, with 10 bases sitting between them. The length of the CDR3 is 14 residues. The CDR3: CASSEMTMYNEQFF. CDR3 nucleotide sequence: TGTGCCAGCAGTGAGATGACCATGTACAATGAGCAGTTCTTC.

The rearrangement links TRBV7-9 to TRBJ2-7; D call uncertain. There are 11 residues in the CDR3. From germline, CDR1 is SEHNR and CDR2 FQNEAQ (reference sequence). The V and J ends lost 5 bases and 7 bases respectively, with 9 bases between them. The CDR3 nucleotides are TGTGCCAGCAGCCCCGCTCGGGAGCAGTACTTC. Protein product: CASSPAREQYF.

V is TRBV7-9 and J is TRBJ2-5, with 7 bases fitting TRBD1. The J call could be wrong; TRBJ2-7 is a better fit for the DNA end. CDR1 and CDR2 from the germline V gene are SEHNR and FQNEAQ (reference sequence). The CDR3 has 16 amino acids. CDR3 in DNA: TGTGCCAGCAGCTCAGTTACAGGGGTCAGCTCCTACGAGCAGTACTTC. Its translation is CASSSVTGVSSYEQYF.

CDR3: CASIAARSGVANTGELFF. CDR3 DNA: TGTGCCAGCATCGCCGCACGTAGCGGGGTAGCGAACACCGGGGAGCTGTTTTTT. The V call is TRBV7-9, the J call TRBJ2-2; 8 bases line up with TRBD2. This CDR3 spans 18 amino acids. Germline assignment: CDR1 SEHNR and CDR2 FQNEAQ (reference sequence). The V segment lost 7 bases and the J segment 0 bases; nucleotides outside the gene matches: 13. Based on the CDR3 plus reference TRBV7-9 and TRBJ2-2, the full variable domain is DTGVSQNPRHKITKRGQNVTFRCDPISEHNRLYWYRQTLGQGPEFLTYFQNEAQLEKSRLLSDRFSAERPKGSFSTLEIQRTEQGDSAMYLCASIAARSGVANTGELFFGEGSRLTVL.

This clonotype was recorded many times. The genes are TRBV4-1 and TRBJ2-5; 10 bases align to TRBD2. V gave up 0 bases and J gave up 5 bases; unmatched junction bases: 6. The V gene's germline CDR1 is MGHRA and CDR2 YSYEKL. This CDR3 is built from 16 residues. This CDR3 is CASSQEFSGRVETQYF. CDR3 sequence (DNA): TGCGCCAGCAGCCAAGAGTTCAGCGGGAGGGTTGAGACCCAGTACTTC.

This clonotype was recorded at least ten times. The chain combines TRBV7-2 with TRBJ2-7; 8 bases match TRBD2. CDR1 is SGHTA and CDR2 is FQGNSA in the germline V gene. CDR3 length: 15 residues. V was clipped by 1 base and J by 2 bases; unmatched bases: 4. CDR3 in DNA: TGTGCCAGCAGCTTAGAGTCCGGGGGGGCCTACGAGCAGTACTTC. This sequence encodes CASSLESGGAYEQYF.

The gene calls are TRBV7-2 and TRBJ1-1; the D is unclear. The germline V gene has CDR1 SGHTA and CDR2 FQGNSA. Trimming cost V 0 bases and J 3 bases, with 14 bases left between them. CDR3 length: 16 residues. The CDR3 coding sequence is TGTGCCAGCAGCTTAGCCCCGACGGGCTCCTACACTGAAGCTTTCTTT. This sequence encodes CASSLAPTGSYTEAFF. The entire variable domain, with the rest obtained from reference TRBV7-2 and TRBJ1-1, is as follows: GAGVSQSPSNKVTEKGKDVELRCDPISGHTALYWYRQSLGQGLEFLIYFQGNSAPDKSGLPSDRFSAERTGGSVSTLTIQRTQQEDSAVYLCASSLAPTGSYTEAFFGQGTRLTVV.

This clonotype occurred a few times. The chain combines TRBV6-1 with TRBJ1-2; D is possibly TRBD1 (6 bases). The V and J ends lost 2 bases and 8 bases respectively, with 12 bases between them. CDR3 length: 13 residues. The germline CDR1 and CDR2 sequences are MNHNS and SASEGT. The CDR3 protein is CASSESGVYGYTF. In nucleotides, the CDR3 is TGTGCCAGCAGTGAATCAGGGGTGTACGGCTACACCTTC.

This sequence joins TRBV7-2 and TRBJ1-5, with D maybe TRBD1 (5 bases). Germline values: CDR1 SGHTA, CDR2 FQGNSA. V was pared by 2 bases and J by 2 bases, with 10 bases between. The CDR3 totals 15 residues. Here the CDR3 reads CASSLHGAGNQPQHF. CDR3 coding DNA: TGTGCCAGCAGCTTACACGGGGCGGGCAATCAGCCCCAGCATTTT.

The chain combines TRBV3-1 with TRBJ2-1; D gene unclear. Per the germline V gene, CDR1 is LGHDT and CDR2 is YNNKEL (reference sequence). The ends were cut back, 0 bases at V and 8 bases at J, with 20 bases in the middle. The CDR3 contains 17 residues. The DNA of the CDR3 is TGTGCCAGCAGCCAAGATGGGTCCCGAAACCCCTTGGATGAGCAGTTCTTC. This sequence encodes CASSQDGSRNPLDEQFF.

Only a few counts were recorded for this clonotype. The chain combines TRBV9 with TRBJ1-6; D possibly corresponds to TRBD1 (5 bases). This CDR3 has 14 residues. The V end lost 0 bases, the J end lost 7 bases, and 8 bases lay between the germline ends. The germline CDR1 and CDR2 sequences are SGDLS and YYNGEE. The CDR3 nucleotides are TGTGCCAGCAGCGTAGTGGGGGTAAATTCACCCCTCCACTTT. This codes for CASSVVGVNSPLHF. Drawing the rest from reference TRBV9 and TRBJ1-6, the complete variable domain is DSGVTQTPKHLITATGQRVTLRCSPRSGDLSVYWYQQSLDQGLQFLIQYYNGEERAKGNILERFSAQQFPDLHSELNLSSLELGDSALYFCASSVVGVNSPLHFGNGTRLTVT.

This clonotype has more than one count but fewer than ten. CDR3 region: CASSLWTGRGTDDSEKLFF. The CDR3 DNA reads as TGTGCCAGCAGTTTATGGACGGGTCGGGGGACAGACGATAGTGAAAAACTGTTTTTT. The chain links TRBV28 to TRBJ1-4; 7 bases are a match to TRBD1. Trimming at V came to 0 bases and at J to 7 bases, leaving 17 bases not matched to a gene. Per the germline V gene, CDR1 is MDHEN and CDR2 is SYDVKM. The CDR3 contains 19 residues.

The chain carries TRBV27 and TRBJ1-2; the match to TRBD1 covers 9 bases. The CDR3 length is 14 residues. Trimming cost V 6 bases and J 5 bases; bases outside gene matches: 7. CDR1 is MNHEY and CDR2 is SMNVEV in the germline V gene (reference sequence). In DNA form, the CDR3 reads TGTGCCAGCAGCTTCGGACAGGGGTATTATGGCTACACCTTC. Its translation is CASSFGQGYYGYTF.

This chain joins TRBV12-3 or TRBV12-4 and TRBJ1-1; no clear D. Trimming removed 6 bases from V and 3 bases from J, with 11 bases in between. The CDR3 is made up of 13 amino acids. The CDR3 coding sequence is TGTGCCAGCAGCCTGAAGAGGGACACTGAAGCTTTCTTT. Translating gives CASSLKRDTEAFF.

V gene TRBV9 combines with J gene TRBJ2-1, with D possibly being TRBD1 (6 bases). Germline V lookup: CDR1 SGDLS, CDR2 YYNGEE. Trimming took off 3 bases at V and 6 bases at J, with 10 bases between the two ends. The CDR3 runs to 13 residues. The CDR3 here is CASSGKTGNEQFF. The DNA of the CDR3 is TGTGCCAGCAGCGGAAAGACAGGCAATGAGCAGTTCTTC. The whole variable domain, remainder taken from reference TRBV9 and TRBJ2-1, is DSGVTQTPKHLITATGQRVTLRCSPRSGDLSVYWYQQSLDQGLQFLIQYYNGEERAKGNILERFSAQQFPDLHSELNLSSLELGDSALYFCASSGKTGNEQFFGPGTRLTVL.

This clonotype turned up a few times. The V call is TRBV6-5, the J call TRBJ2-1, with no clear D. Per germline, CDR1 MNHEY and CDR2 SVGAGI. Trimming stripped 5 bases from V and 10 bases from J, with 12 bases between. The CDR3 spans 12 residues. CDR3 nucleotide sequence: TGTGCCAGCAGTCCCCCCGGTGCCGAGCAGTTCTTC. It is translated as CASSPPGAEQFF.

This clonotype was picked up a small number of times. The rearrangement joins TRBV13 to TRBJ2-5; TRBD1 agrees at 9 bases. The J call may be incorrect, as the DNA end agrees better with TRBJ2-1. This CDR3 spans 14 amino acids. Per the germline V gene, CDR1 is PRHDT and CDR2 is FYEKMQ (reference sequence). The CDR3 region is CASSLGQGRNEQFF. CDR3 in DNA: TGTGCCAGCAGCCTGGGACAGGGACGTAATGAGCAGTTCTTC.

The CDR3 coding sequence is TGCAGCGCCCCGAACACTGAAGCTTTCTTT. Its translation is CSAPNTEAFF. V and J are TRBV29-1 and TRBJ1-1; D unclear. The CDR3 has 10 residues. V lost 7 bases and J lost 1, with 4 bases in between. Germline CDR1 SQVTM, CDR2 ANQGSEA.

The chain carries TRBV6-2 or TRBV6-3 and TRBJ1-5, with D maybe TRBD1 (5 bases). In germline, CDR1 is MNHEY, CDR2 SVGEGT. The V end lost 8 bases, the J end lost 6 bases, and 20 bases lay between the germline ends. The CDR3 consists of 15 residues. CDR3 DNA sequence: TGTGCCAGCTCCGGCAGGGAGTTCATCAGTCAGCCCCAGCATTTT. It specifies CASSGREFISQPQHF.